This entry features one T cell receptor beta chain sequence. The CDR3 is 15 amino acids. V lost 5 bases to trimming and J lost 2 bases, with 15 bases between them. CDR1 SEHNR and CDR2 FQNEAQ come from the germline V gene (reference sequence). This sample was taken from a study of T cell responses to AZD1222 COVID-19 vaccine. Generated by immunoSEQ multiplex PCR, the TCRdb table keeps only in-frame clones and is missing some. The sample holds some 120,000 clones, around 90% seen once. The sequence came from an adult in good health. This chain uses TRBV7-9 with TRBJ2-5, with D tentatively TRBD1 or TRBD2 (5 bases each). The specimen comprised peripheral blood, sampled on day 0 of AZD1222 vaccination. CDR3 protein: CASSHYGTEQETQYF. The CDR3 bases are TGTGCCAGCAGCCACTATGGGACGGAGCAAGAGACCCAGTACTTC.